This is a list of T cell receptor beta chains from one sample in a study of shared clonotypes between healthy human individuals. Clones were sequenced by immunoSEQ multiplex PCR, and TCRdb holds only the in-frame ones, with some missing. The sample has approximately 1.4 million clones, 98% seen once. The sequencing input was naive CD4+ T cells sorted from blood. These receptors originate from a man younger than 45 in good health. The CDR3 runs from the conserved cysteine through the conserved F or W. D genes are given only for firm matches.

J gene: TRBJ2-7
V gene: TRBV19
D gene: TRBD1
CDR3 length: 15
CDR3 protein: CASSSTRGQANEQYF

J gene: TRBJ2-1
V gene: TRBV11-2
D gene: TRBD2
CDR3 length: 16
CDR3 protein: CASSLDSGSIYNEQFF

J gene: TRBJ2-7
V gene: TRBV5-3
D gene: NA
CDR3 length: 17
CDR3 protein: CARSLRQGWYEIHEQYF

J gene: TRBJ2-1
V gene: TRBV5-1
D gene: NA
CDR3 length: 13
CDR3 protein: CASTAGSRNEQFF

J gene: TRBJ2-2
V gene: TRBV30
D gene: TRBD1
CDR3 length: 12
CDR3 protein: CAWGQGGGELFF

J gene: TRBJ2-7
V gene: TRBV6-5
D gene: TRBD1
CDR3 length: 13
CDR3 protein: CASCRDRNDEQYF

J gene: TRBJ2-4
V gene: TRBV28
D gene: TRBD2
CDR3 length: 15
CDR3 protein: CASSPQEGGPHIQYF

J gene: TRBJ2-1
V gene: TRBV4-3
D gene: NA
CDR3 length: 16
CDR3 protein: CASSQEGRSSYNEQFF

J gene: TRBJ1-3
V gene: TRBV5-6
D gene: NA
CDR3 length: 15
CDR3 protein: CASSLTLTSGNTIYF

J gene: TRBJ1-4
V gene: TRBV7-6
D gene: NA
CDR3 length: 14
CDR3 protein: CASSSAGLNEKLFF

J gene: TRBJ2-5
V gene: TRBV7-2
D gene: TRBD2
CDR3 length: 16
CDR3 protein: CASSSGLAGLGETQYF

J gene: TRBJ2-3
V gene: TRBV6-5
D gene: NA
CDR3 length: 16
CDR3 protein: CASSYSFRYAADTQYF

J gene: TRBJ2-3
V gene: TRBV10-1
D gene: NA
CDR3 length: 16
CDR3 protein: CASSETPQGGTDTQYF

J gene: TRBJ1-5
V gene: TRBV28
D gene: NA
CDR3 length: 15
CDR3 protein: CASSLPWTTDQPQHF

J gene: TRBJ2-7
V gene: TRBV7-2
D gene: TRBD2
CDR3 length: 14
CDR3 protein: CASSLRAGVDEQYF

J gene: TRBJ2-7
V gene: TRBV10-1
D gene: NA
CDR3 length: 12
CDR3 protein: CASSERTDEQYF

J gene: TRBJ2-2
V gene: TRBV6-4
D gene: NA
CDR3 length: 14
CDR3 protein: CASSDRPGSGELFF

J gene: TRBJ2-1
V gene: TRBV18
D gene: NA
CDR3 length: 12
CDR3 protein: CASSQRPNEQFF

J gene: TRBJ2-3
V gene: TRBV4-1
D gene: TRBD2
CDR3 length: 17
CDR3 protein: CASSQGVAGERADTQYF

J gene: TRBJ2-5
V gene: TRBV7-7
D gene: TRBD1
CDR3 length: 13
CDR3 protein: CASSRDRQETQYF

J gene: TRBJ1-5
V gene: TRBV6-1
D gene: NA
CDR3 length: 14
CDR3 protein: CASSENYSNQPQHF

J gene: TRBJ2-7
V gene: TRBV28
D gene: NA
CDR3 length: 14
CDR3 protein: CASSYGRNPYEQYF

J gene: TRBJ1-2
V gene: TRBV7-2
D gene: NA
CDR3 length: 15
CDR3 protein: CASSLGEALNYGYTF

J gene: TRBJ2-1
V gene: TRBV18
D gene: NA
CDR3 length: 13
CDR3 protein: CASSPSTYNEQFF

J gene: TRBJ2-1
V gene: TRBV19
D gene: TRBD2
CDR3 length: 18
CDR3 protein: CASSMYGELAGVYNEQFF

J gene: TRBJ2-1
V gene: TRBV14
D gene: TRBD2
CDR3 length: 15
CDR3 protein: CASSQGTSGSDEQFF

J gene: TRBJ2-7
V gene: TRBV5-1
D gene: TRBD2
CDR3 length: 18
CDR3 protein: CASSLTPPGTSGRNEQYF

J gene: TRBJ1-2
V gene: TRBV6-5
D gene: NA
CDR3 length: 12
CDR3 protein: CASSYGGGGYTF

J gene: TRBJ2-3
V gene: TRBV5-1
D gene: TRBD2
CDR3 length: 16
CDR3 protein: CASSFTTSGSTDTQYF

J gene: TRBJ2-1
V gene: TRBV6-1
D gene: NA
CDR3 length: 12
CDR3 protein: CASQGMPAEQFF

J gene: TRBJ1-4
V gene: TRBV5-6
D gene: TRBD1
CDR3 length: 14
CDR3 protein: CASSRGDSNEKLFF

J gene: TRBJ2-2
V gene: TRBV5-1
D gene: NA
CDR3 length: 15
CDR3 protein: CASSLGQGNTGELFF

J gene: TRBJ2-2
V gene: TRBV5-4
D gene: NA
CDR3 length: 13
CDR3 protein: CASNPGNTGELFF

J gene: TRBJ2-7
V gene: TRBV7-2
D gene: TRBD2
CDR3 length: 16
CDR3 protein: CASSLAPSGGGHEQYF

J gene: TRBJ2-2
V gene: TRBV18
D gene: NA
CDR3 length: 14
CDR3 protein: CASSPLENTGELFF

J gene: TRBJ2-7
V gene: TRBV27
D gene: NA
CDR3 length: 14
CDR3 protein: CASSTYRDLYEQYF

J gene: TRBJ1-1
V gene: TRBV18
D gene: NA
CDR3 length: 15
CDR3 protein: CASSSLTGANTEAFF

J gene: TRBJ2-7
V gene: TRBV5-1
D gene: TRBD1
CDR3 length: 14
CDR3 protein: CASSLAGQIYEQYF

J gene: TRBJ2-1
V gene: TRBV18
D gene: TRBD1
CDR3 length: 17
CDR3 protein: CASSPPGRTGGKGEQFF

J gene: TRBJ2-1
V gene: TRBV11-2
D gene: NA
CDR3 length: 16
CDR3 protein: CASSFRGSGPSIEQFF

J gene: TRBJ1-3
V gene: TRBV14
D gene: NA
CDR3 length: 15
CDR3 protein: CASSRSRSSGNTIYF

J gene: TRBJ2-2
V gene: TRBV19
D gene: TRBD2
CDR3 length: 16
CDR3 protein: CASSITGGVNTGELFF

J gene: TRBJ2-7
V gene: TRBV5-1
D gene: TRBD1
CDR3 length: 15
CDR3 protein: CASSSTGTGVGEQYF

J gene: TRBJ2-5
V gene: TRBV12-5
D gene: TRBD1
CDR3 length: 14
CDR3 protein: CASGLRGRKETQYF

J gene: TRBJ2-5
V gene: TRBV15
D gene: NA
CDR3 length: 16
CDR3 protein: CATSKELAALGGTQYF

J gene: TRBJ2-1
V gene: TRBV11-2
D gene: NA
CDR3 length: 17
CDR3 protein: CASSPLDVRQVGYEQFF

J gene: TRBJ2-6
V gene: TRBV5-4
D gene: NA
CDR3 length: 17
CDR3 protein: CASSLVSASSGANVLTF

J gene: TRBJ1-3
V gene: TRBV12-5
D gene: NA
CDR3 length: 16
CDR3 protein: CASAQTAIDSGNTIYF

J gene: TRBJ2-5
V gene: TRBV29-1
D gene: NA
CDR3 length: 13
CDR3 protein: CSVEFSVKETQYF

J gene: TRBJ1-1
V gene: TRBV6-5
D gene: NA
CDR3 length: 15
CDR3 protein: CASSYNRGTLSEAFF

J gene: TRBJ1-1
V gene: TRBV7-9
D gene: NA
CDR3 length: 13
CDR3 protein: CASSLEMNTEAFF

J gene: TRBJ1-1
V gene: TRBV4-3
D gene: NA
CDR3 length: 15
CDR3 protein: CASSQDPYMNTEAFF